A selection of T cell receptor beta chains follows, all from one sample in a study of blood T cell repertoires in COVID-19. Some clones are missing from TCRdb's copy, which holds only in-frame ones; the method was immunoSEQ multiplex PCR. Of about 140,000 clones listed, 82% were seen once; the top ten hold less than 5%. Sequencing input: peripheral blood. The source is a woman of 80 years or more with acute or convalescent COVID-19. The conserved cysteine and the conserved F or W are not part of the CDR3 here.

j_gene,len,v_gene,CDR3aa
TRBJ2-1,13,TRBV28,ASSLSGRAFNEQF
TRBJ2-7,14,TRBV19,ASSGKGTGAFYEQY
TRBJ2-3,12,TRBV5-1,ASSLTQGGDTQY
TRBJ1-1,12,TRBV28,ASSTLRGEFEAF
TRBJ1-5,13,TRBV19,ASKSAGETNQPQH
TRBJ1-4,13,TRBV6-6,ASSYFRGWDEKLF
TRBJ1-1,15,TRBV2,ASSEGGGGGRDTEAF
TRBJ2-2,14,TRBV29-1,SVEDMARRNTGELF
TRBJ2-3,14,TRBV5-5,ASSLTQRETADTQY
TRBJ1-1,10,TRBV12-3/TRBV12-4,ASSLSDTEAF
TRBJ2-7,14,TRBV4-1,ASSLRIPGASYEQY